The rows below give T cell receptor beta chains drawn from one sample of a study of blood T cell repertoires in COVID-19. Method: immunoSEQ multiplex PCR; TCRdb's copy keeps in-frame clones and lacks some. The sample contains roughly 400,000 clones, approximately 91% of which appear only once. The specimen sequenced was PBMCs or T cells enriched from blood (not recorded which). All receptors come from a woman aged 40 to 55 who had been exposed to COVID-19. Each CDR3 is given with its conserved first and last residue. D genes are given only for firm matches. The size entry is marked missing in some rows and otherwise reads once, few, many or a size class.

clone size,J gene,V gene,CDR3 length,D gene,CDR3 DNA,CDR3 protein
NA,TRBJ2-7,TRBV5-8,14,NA,TGTGCCAGCAGCTTGGAGGGGGGGAGGGACGAGCAGTACTTC,CASSLEGGRDEQYF
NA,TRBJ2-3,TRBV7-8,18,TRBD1,TGTGCCAGCAGCTTAGGAGTATTCGGGACAGGAGCTGTAGGTACGCAGTATTTT,CASSLGVFGTGAVGTQYF
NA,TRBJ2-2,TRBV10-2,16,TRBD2,TGCGCCAGCAGAGAGGGAGCGGGGTTGAACACCGGGGAGCTGTTTTTT,CASREGAGLNTGELFF
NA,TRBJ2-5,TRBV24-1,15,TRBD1,TGTGCCACCAGTGGTGCCGGGACAGGGCAAGAGACCCAGTACTTC,CATSGAGTGQETQYF
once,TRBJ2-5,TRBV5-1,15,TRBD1,TGCGCCAGCAGCTTAACGGGACAGGGTAGGGAGACCCAGTACTTC,CASSLTGQGRETQYF
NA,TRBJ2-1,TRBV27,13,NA,TGTGCCAGCAGTTTGAGGCCATACAATGAGCAGTTCTTC,CASSLRPYNEQFF
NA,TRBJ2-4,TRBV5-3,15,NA,TGTGCCAGAAGCTTTCGGCCGGGGGCCAAAAACATTCAGTACTTC,CARSFRPGAKNIQYF
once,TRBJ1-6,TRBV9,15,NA,TGTGCCAGCAGCGGCGGGAGCTCCTATAATTCACCCCTCCACTTT,CASSGGSSYNSPLHF
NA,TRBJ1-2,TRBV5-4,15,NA,TGTGCCAGCAGCTTGGTTGGAGTACGCGACTATGGCTACACCTTC,CASSLVGVRDYGYTF
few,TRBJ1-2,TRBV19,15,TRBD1,TGTGCCAGTAGTATGGCTACAGGGGGCGCGGGTGGCTACACCTTC,CASSMATGGAGGYTF
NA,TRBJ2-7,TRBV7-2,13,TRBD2,TGTGCCAGCAGCTTCAGCGGGGGGTACGAGCAGTACTTC,CASSFSGGYEQYF
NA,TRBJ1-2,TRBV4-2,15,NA,TGTGCCAGCAGCCAAGATGGGCAGGGGAACTATGGCTACACCTTC,CASSQDGQGNYGYTF
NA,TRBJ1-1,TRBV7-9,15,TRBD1,TGTGCCAGCAGCCCGCAGACAGGGACGACCACTGAAGCTTTCTTT,CASSPQTGTTTEAFF
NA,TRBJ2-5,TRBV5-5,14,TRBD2,TGTGCCAGCACTGGGGTAGCGGGAGGAGAGACCCAGTACTTC,CASTGVAGGETQYF
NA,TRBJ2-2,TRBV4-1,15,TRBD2,TGCGCCAGCAGCCAGAGCGGGGTGAACACCGGGGAGCTGTTTTTT,CASSQSGVNTGELFF
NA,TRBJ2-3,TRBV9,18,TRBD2,TGTGCCAGCAGCGTAGGCCCTATGAGCGGGGGAATAGGTGATACGCAGTATTTT,CASSVGPMSGGIGDTQYF
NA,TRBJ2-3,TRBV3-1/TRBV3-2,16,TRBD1,TGTGCCAGCAGCCGGACAGGGGCGTCTGGCACAGATACGCAGTATTTT,CASSRTGASGTDTQYF